One TCR beta chain is described in this entry. Trimming took 8 bases from V and 8 from J, leaving 15 bases between them. Germline V gene data show CDR1 as MDHEN and CDR2 as SYDVKM. The CDR3 spans 12 residues. This sample was included in a study of T cell changes during pregnancy in multiple sclerosis. Data came from immunoSEQ multiplex PCR; TCRdb stores just in-frame clones and leaves some out. The table has about 57,000 clones, more than 85% seen once. This specimen consisted of peripheral blood, obtained after pregnancy. This sequence joins TRBV28 and TRBJ1-2, with TRBD1 as a possible D gene (5 bases). The sequence came from a female donor in good health, enrolled as a control in a pregnancy study. The CDR3 coding sequence is TGTGCCAGCCGGGCTCAGGGATTGGGCTACACCTTC. This encodes CASRAQGLGYTF.